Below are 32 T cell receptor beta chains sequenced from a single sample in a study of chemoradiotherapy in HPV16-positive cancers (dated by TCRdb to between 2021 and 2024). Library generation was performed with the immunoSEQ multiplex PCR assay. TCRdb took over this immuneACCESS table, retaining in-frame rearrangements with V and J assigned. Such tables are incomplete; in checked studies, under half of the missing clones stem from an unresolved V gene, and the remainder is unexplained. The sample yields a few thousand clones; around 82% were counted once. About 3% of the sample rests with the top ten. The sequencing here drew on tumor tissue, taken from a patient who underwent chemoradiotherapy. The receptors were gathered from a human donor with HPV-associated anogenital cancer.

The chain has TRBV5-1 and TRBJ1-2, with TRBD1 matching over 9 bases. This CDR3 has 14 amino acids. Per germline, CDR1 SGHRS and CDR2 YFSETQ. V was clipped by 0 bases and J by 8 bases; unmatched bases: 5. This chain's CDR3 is CASSLGDRVQGYTF. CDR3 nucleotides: TGCGCCAGCAGCTTGGGGGACAGGGTTCAAGGCTACACCTTC.

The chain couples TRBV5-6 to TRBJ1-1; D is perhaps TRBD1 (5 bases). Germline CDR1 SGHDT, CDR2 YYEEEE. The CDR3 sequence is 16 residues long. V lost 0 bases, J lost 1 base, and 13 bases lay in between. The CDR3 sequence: CASSLGAGGGNTEAFF. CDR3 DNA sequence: TGTGCCAGCAGCTTGGGCGCAGGTGGGGGGAACACTGAAGCTTTCTTT. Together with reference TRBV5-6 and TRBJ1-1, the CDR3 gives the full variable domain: DAGVTQSPTHLIKTRGQQVTLRCSPKSGHDTVSWYQQALGQGPQFIFQYYEEEERQRGNFPDRFSGHQFPNYSSELNVNALLLGDSALYLCASSLGAGGGNTEAFFGQGTRLTVV.

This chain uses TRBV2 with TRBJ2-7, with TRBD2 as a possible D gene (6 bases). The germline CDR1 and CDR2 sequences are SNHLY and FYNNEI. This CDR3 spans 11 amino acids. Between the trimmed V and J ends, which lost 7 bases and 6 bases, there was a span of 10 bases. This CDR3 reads CASNLASEQYF. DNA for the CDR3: TGTGCCAGCAATCTAGCGTCCGAGCAGTACTTC.

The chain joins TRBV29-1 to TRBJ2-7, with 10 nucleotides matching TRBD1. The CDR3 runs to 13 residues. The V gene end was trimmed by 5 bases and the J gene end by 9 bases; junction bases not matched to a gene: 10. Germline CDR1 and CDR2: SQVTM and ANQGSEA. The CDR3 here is CSVSPGTGDRQYF. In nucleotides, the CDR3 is TGCAGCGTTTCTCCCGGGACAGGGGACAGGCAGTACTTC.

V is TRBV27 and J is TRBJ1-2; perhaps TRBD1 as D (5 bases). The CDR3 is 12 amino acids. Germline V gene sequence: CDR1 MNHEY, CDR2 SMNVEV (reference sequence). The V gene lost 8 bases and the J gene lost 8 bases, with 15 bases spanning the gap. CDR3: CASRDAIYGYTF. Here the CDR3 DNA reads TGTGCCAGCCGGGACGCTATATACGGCTACACCTTC.

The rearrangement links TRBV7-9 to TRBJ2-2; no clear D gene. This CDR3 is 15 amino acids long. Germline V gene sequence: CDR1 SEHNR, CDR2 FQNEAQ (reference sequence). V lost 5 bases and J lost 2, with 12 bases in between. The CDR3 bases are TGTGCCAGCAGCGACCCGCTGAAAAACACCGGGGAGCTGTTTTTT. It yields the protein CASSDPLKNTGELFF.

CDR3 coding DNA: TGTGCCAGCAGCCAAGGATACCTTTCAAGGGGACAGGGAGCCGAGACCCAGTACTTC. Translated, it gives CASSQGYLSRGQGAETQYF. The V call is TRBV4-2, the J call TRBJ2-5; 9 bases map to TRBD1. Germline CDR1 reads LGHNA; CDR2 reads YNFKEQ. J gave up 5 bases and V 1 base, and 17 bases lay outside the gene matches. The CDR3 totals 19 residues.

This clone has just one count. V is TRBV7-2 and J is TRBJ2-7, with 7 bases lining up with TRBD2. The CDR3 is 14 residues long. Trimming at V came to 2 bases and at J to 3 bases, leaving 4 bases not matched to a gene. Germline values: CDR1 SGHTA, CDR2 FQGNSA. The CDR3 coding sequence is TGTGCCAGCAGCTTAACAGCGGGACTCTACGAGCAGTACTTC. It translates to CASSLTAGLYEQYF.

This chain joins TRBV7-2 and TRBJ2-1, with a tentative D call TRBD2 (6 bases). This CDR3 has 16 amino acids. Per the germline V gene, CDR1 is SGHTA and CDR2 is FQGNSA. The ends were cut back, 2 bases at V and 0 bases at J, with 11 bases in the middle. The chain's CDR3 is CASSLPIAASYNEQFF. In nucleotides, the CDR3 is TGTGCCAGCAGCTTACCAATAGCGGCCTCCTACAATGAGCAGTTCTTC.

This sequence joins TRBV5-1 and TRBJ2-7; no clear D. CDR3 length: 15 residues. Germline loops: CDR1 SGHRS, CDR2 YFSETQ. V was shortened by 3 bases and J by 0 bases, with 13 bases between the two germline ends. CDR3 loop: CASSSNWGSSYEQYF. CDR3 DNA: TGCGCCAGCAGCTCGAATTGGGGAAGCTCCTACGAGCAGTACTTC.

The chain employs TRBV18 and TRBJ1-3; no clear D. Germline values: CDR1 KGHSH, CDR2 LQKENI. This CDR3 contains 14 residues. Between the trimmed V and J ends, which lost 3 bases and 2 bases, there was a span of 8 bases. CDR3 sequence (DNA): TGTGCCAGCTCACCGCCCAGGCCTGGAAACACCATATATTTT. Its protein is CASSPPRPGNTIYF.

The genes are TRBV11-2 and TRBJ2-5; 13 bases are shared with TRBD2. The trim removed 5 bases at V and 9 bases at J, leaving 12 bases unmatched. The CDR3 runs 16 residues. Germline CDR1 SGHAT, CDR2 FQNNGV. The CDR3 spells CASSVLGLAGSPAQYF. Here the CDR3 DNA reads TGTGCCAGCAGCGTCTTGGGACTAGCGGGGTCCCCGGCCCAGTACTTC.

The CDR3 region has the DNA TGTGCCAGCACCCTACACTATGGTGTGGACGAGCAGTACTTC. Protein product: CASTLHYGVDEQYF. The chain couples TRBV27 to TRBJ2-7; no definite D call. With 7 bases removed from V and 5 bases from J, the gap between germline ends came to 18 bases. Germline V gene data show CDR1 as MNHEY and CDR2 as SMNVEV (reference sequence). CDR3 length equals 14 residues.

CDR3 coding DNA: TGTGCCACCAGCAGAGCCGAGGAGGCGGCCTACGAGCAGTACTTC. It codes for CATSRAEEAAYEQYF. The chain has TRBV15 and TRBJ2-7, with D tentatively TRBD2 (5 bases). The CDR3 loop spans 15 amino acids. CDR1 is LNHNV, CDR2 YYDKDF, per germline (reference sequence). V was clipped by 1 base and J by 2 bases, with 12 bases between them.

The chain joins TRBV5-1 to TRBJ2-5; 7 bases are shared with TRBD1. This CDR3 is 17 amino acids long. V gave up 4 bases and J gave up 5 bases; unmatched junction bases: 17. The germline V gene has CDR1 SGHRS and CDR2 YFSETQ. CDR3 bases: TGCGCCAGCAGCGTTCGCCCAATTGGGACAGTCGGCGAGACCCAGTACTTC. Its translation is CASSVRPIGTVGETQYF.

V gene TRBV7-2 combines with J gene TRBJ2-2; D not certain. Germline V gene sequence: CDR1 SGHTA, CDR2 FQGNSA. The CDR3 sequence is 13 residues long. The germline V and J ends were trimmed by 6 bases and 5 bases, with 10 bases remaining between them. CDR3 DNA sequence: TGTGCCAGCAGACCCACCCCAACCGGGGAGCTGTTTTTT. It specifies CASRPTPTGELFF.

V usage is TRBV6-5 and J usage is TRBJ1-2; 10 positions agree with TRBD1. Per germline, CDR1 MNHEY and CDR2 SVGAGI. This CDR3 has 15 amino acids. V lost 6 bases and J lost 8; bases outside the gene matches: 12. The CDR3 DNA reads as TGTGCCAGCAGATCGGTGAGCGGGACAGGGGACGGCTACACCTTC. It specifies CASRSVSGTGDGYTF.

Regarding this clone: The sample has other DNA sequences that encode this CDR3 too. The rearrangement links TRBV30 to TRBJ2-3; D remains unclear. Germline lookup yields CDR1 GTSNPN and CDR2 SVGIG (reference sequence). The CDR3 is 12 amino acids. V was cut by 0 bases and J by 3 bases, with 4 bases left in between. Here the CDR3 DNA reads TGTGCCTGGAGTGTACGTACAGATACGCAGTATTTT. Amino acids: CAWSVRTDTQYF.

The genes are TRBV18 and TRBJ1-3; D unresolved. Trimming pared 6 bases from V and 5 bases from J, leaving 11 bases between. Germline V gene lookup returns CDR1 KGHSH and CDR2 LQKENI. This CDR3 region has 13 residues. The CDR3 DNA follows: TGTGCCAGCTCCCTCGACATGAGAAACACCATATATTTT. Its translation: CASSLDMRNTIYF. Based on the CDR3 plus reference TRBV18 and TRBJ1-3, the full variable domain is NAGVMQNPRHLVRRRGQEARLRCSPMKGHSHVYWYRQLPEEGLKFMVYLQKENIIDESGMPKERFSAEFPKEGPSILRIQQVVRGDSAAYFCASSLDMRNTIYFGEGSWLTVV.

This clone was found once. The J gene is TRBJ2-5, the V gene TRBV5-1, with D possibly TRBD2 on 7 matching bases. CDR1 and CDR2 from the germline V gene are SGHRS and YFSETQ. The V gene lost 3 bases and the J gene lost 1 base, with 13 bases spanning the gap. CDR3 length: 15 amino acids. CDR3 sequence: CASSSGRGGQETQYF. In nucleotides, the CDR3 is TGCGCCAGCAGCTCGGGAAGGGGGGGCCAAGAGACCCAGTACTTC.

The CDR3 reads CASSPGTNTEAFF. The CDR3, as DNA: TGTGCCAGCAGCCCCGGGACTAACACTGAAGCTTTCTTT. J is TRBJ1-1 and V is TRBV7-3; D is perhaps TRBD1 (5 bases). V gave up 5 bases and J gave up 2 bases, with 9 bases separating them. This CDR3 has 13 residues. Germline V gene sequence: CDR1 SGHTA, CDR2 FQGTGA.

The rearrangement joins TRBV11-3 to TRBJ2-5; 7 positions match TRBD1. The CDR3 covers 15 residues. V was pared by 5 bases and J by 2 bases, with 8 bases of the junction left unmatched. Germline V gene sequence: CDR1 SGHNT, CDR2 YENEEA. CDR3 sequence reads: CASSPRGDRQETQYF. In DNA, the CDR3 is TGTGCCAGCAGCCCCCGTGGGGACAGACAAGAGACCCAGTACTTC.

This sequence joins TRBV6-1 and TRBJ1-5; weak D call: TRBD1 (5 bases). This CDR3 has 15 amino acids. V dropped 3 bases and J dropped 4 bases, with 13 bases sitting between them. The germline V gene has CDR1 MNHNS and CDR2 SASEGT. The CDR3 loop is CASSDLGWGNQPQHF. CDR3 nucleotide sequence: TGTGCCAGCAGTGATCTAGGCTGGGGGAATCAGCCCCAGCATTTT.

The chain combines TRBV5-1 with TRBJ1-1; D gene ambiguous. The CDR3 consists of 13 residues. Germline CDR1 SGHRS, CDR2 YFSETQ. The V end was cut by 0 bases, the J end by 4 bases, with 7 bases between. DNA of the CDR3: TGCGCCAGCAGCTTGGCTGGCAGCACTGAAGCTTTCTTT. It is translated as CASSLAGSTEAFF. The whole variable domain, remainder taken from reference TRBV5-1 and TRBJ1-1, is KAGVTQTPRYLIKTRGQQVTLSCSPISGHRSVSWYQQTPGQGLQFLFEYFSETQRNKGNFPGRFSGRQFSNSRSEMNVSTLELGDSALYLCASSLAGSTEAFFGQGTRLTVV.

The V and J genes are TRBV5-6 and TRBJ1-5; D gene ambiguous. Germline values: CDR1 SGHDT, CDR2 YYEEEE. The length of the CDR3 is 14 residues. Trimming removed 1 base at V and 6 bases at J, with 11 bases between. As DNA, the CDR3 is TGTGCCAGCAGCTTGCGGCTAGTGGGTCAGCCCCAGCATTTT. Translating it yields CASSLRLVGQPQHF. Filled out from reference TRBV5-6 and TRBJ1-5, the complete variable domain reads DAGVTQSPTHLIKTRGQQVTLRCSPKSGHDTVSWYQQALGQGPQFIFQYYEEEERQRGNFPDRFSGHQFPNYSSELNVNALLLGDSALYLCASSLRLVGQPQHFGDGTRLSIL.

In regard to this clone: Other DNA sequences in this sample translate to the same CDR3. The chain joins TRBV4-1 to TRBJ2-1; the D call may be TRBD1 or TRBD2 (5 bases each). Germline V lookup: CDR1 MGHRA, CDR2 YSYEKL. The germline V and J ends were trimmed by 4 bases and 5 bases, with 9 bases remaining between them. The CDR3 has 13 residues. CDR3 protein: CASSPRGDNEQFF. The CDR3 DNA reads TGCGCCAGCAGCCCTAGGGGAGACAATGAGCAGTTCTTC.

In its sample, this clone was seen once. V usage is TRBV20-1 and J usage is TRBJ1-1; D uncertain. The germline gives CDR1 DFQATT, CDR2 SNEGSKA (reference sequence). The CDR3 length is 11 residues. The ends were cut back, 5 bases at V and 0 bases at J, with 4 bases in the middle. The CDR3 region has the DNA TGCAGTGCTGGAGTGAACACTGAAGCTTTCTTT. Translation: CSAGVNTEAFF.

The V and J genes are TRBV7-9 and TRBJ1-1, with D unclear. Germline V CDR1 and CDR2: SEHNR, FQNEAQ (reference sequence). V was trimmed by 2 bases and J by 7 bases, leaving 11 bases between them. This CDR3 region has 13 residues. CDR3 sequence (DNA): TGTGCCAGCAGCTTATTGTCCCCAGGTGAAGCTTTCTTT. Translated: CASSLLSPGEAFF.

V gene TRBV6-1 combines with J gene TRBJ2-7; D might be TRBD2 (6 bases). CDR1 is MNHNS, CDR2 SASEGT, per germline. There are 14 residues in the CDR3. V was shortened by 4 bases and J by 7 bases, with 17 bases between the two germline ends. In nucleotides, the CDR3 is TGTGCCAGCAGTGGAGGGGCGGGGCCTTGGGAGCAGTACTTC. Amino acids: CASSGGAGPWEQYF.

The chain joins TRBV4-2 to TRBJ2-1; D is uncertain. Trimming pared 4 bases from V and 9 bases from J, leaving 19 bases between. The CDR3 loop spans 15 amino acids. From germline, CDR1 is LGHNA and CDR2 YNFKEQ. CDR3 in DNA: TGTGCCAGCAGCCGGCCTGAGCTAGGGTTTGGTGAGCAGTTCTTC. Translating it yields CASSRPELGFGEQFF.

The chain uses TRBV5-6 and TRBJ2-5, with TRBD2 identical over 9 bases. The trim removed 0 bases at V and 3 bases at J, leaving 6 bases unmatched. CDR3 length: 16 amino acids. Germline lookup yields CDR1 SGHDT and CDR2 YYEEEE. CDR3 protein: CASSLGLAGSEETQYF. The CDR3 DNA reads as TGTGCCAGCAGCTTGGGGCTAGCGGGATCCGAAGAGACCCAGTACTTC. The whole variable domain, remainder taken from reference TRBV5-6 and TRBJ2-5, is DAGVTQSPTHLIKTRGQQVTLRCSPKSGHDTVSWYQQALGQGPQFIFQYYEEEERQRGNFPDRFSGHQFPNYSSELNVNALLLGDSALYLCASSLGLAGSEETQYFGPGTRLLVL.

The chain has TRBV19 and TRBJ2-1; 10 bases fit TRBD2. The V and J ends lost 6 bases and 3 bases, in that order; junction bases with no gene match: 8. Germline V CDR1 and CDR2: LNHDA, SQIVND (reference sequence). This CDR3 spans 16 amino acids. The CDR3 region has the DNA TGTGCCAGTAGGCCCCGGACTAGCGGAGTCTACAATGAGCAGTTCTTC. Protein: CASRPRTSGVYNEQFF.